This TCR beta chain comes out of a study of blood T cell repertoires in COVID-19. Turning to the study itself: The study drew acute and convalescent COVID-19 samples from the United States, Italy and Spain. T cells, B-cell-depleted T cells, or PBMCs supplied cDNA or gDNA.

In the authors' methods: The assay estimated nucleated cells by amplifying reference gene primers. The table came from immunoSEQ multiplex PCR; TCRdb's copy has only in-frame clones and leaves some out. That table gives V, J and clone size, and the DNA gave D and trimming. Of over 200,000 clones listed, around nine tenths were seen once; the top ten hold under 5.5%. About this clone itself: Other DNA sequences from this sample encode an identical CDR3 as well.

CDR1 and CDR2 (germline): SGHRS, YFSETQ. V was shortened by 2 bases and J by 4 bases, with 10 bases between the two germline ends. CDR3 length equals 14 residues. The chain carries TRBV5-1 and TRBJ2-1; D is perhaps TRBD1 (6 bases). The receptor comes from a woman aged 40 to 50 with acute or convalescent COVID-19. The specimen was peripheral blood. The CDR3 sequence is CASSLGGPYNEQFF. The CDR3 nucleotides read TGCGCCAGCAGCTTAGGGGGTCCGTACAATGAGCAGTTCTTC. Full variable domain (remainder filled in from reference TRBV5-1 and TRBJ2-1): KAGVTQTPRYLIKTRGQQVTLSCSPISGHRSVSWYQQTPGQGLQFLFEYFSETQRNKGNFPGRFSGRQFSNSRSEMNVSTLELGDSALYLCASSLGGPYNEQFFGPGTRLTVL.